This T cell receptor beta chain was documented in a study of coeliac disease. Regarding the study as a whole: Few TRB amino acid sequences were shared between samples; most were unique.

This CDR3 is 15 amino acids long. The germline gives CDR1 MNHEY, CDR2 SMNVEV (reference sequence). V lost 0 bases to trimming and J lost 8 bases; unmatched junction nucleotides: 9. One frozen approximately 500,000-cell aliquot per fraction was sequenced. Concerning this clone itself: Its target is not known.

Sequencing was performed with immunoSEQ multiplex PCR; in TCRdb, only in-frame clones are kept and a portion is missing. This sample has roughly 5,300 clones; approximately 54% occur once, and the top ten carry approximately 6.9%. The chain uses TRBV27 and TRBJ1-2; 7 bases are shared with TRBD1. Sequencing was done on a sample of intraepithelial lymphocytes from the gut. The sequence derives from a woman aged 25 to 39 with active celiac disease. CDR3 protein: CASSLSSGGGDGYTF. Here the CDR3 DNA reads TGTGCCAGCAGTTTATCTTCAGGGGGAGGCGACGGCTACACCTTC.